The source of this TCR beta chain is a study of blood T cell repertoires in COVID-19. Turning to the study itself: Both acute and convalescent COVID-19 samples were obtained from the United States, Italy and Spain.

Data came from immunoSEQ multiplex PCR; TCRdb stores just in-frame clones and leaves some out. The repertoire holds over 60,000 clones, with around 84% as singletons. This CDR3 is 14 amino acids long. V was shortened by 3 bases and J by 0 bases, with 9 bases between the two germline ends. Germline CDR1 reads SGHRS; CDR2 reads YFSETQ. V usage is TRBV5-1 and J usage is TRBJ1-2, with D unresolved. Sequencing used peripheral blood. The receptor's source is a human donor in a cohort sampled during active COVID-19. The CDR3 here is CASSSGSANYGYTF. CDR3 nucleotide sequence: TGCGCCAGCAGCTCTGGCAGTGCTAACTATGGCTACACCTTC.